The clone carrying this TCR beta chain was recorded at least ten times. The J segment lost 2 bases and the V segment lost 1 base, leaving 12 bases of the junction unmatched. Germline assignment: CDR1 MNHEY and CDR2 SVGAGI. The CDR3 is made up of 18 amino acids. This record belongs to a study of regulatory T cells in long-lasting Graves disease. Time point described: newly diagnosed GD, antithyroid drugs for less than 3 months. RNA isolated from PBMCs was used to make the TCR library. Libraries of TCR beta came from iRepertoire HTBI primers plus Arm-PCR of CDR3 regions. MiXCR, run by TCRdb on the multiplex PCR reads, gives a single entry per CDR3 protein. The sample has around 470,000 distinct CDR3 sequences, around 15% seen once; the top ten hold approximately 17%. This same sample was also part of a study on T cells in Graves' hyperthyroidism and ophthalmopathy. This second study notes: Clinical symptoms, serum thyroxine, TRAb, thyroid ultrasound and orbital computed tomography informed diagnoses.

Sequencing used peripheral blood mononuclear cells (PBMCs), obtained at new diagnosis, from a patient treated with antithyroid drugs. V usage is TRBV6-5 and J usage is TRBJ2-7; 9 bases align to TRBD2. The receptor was derived from a woman aged 50 to 60 with Graves disease. The CDR3 DNA follows: TGTGCCAGCAGTTACTACTTGGGAGGAGGACTAGCGACCTACGAGCAGTACTTC. Translation: CASSYYLGGGLATYEQYF.